The sequence of this TCR beta chain was determined in a study of blood T cell repertoires in COVID-19. The V gene's germline CDR1 is MNHNS and CDR2 SASEGT. J was trimmed by 6 bases and V by 1 base; bases with no gene match: 10. The CDR3 runs to 17 residues. Authors' methods: Amplification from reference gene primers served as the basis for estimated nucleated cell counts. TCRdb's copy holds only in-frame clones and misses some; the assay was immunoSEQ multiplex PCR. That table is the source of V, J and clone size, and D and trimming were worked out from the DNA. The sample holds about 68,000 clones; 80% to 95% are singletons and the top ten take less than 6%.

The TCR originated in a woman aged 55-70 years with active COVID-19. Sequenced sample: peripheral blood. This sequence joins TRBV6-1 and TRBJ2-1, with 9 bases aligning to TRBD2. The CDR3 loop reads CASSEGRASGIGNEQFF. DNA of the CDR3: TGTGCCAGCAGTGAAGGTCGGGCTAGCGGGATTGGCAATGAGCAGTTCTTC.